The sequence of this T cell receptor beta chain was determined in a study of T cell responses to AZD1222 COVID-19 vaccine. Study-wide results and limits: Donors, mostly white British, included more females; clonal diversity was possibly underestimated. Samples come after the peak T cell response, not at day 14. The study identified only five or six AZD1222 recipients as seropositive at baseline.

The CDR3 runs 9 residues. V lost 4 bases, J lost 6 bases, and 4 bases lay in between. CDR1 is DFQATT and CDR2 is SNEGSKA in the germline V gene (reference sequence). The data were produced by immunoSEQ multiplex PCR, yet TCRdb's version contains in-frame clones alone and is incomplete. The sample lists some 200,000 clones, approximately 91% occurring once. About this clone: What it recognizes is unknown.

The sequences come from peripheral blood, collected on day 0 of AZD1222 vaccination. The clonotype comes from an adult in good health. This chain connects TRBV20-1 to TRBJ2-7; no definite D call. CDR3 sequence reads: CSANSEQYF. The CDR3 DNA follows: TGCAGTGCTAATAGCGAGCAGTACTTC.